These 28 T cell receptor beta chains share one sample of origin, sequenced in a study of T cell responses to AZD1222 COVID-19 vaccine. The table came from immunoSEQ multiplex PCR; TCRdb's copy has only in-frame clones and leaves some out. The sample yields some 80,000 clones, approximately 88% seen once. The source was peripheral blood, collected 28 days after the second dose of the MenACWY control vaccine. Receptor source: an adult who received the MenACWY meningococcal vaccine as a control.

V is TRBV30 and J is TRBJ1-1; TRBD1 matches 8 bases. The CDR3 covers 13 residues. Unmatched junction bases numbered 5, after V lost 6 bases and J lost 2 bases. Germline CDR1 is GTSNPN and CDR2 is SVGIG (reference sequence). The DNA for the CDR3 is TGTGCCTGTACAACAGGGGGTAACACTGAAGCTTTCTTT. Its protein is CACTTGGNTEAFF.

V and J are TRBV7-7 and TRBJ2-5, with TRBD1 matching 9 bases. Germline V gene data show CDR1 as SSHAT and CDR2 as FNYEAQ (reference sequence). The CDR3 totals 15 residues. V dropped 5 bases and J dropped 2; count of bases not matched to a gene: 6. The CDR3 DNA is TGTGCCAGCAGCGCCACCGGGACAGGGCAAGAGACCCAGTACTTC. Translation gives CASSATGTGQETQYF. The full variable domain, rest sourced from reference TRBV7-7 and TRBJ2-5, is GAGVSQSPRYKVTKRGQDVTLRCDPISSHATLYWYQQALGQGPEFLTYFNYEAQPDKSGLPSDRFSAERPEGSISTLTIQRTEQRDSAMYRCASSATGTGQETQYFGPGTRLLVL.

The V gene is TRBV4-3, the J gene TRBJ1-5; 8 bases map to TRBD1. Germline loops: CDR1 LGHNA, CDR2 YSLEER. V shed 0 bases and J 5 bases; nucleotides not matched to a gene: 3. The CDR3 has 15 residues. The CDR3 is CASSQDDRGYQPQHF. The CDR3 DNA is TGCGCCAGCAGCCAAGATGACAGGGGATATCAGCCCCAGCATTTT.

The V and J genes are TRBV5-4 and TRBJ2-7, with a tentative D call TRBD2 (5 bases). The CDR3 is made up of 14 amino acids. Germline V CDR1 and CDR2: SGHNT, YYREEE (reference sequence). The V end was cut by 0 bases, the J end by 0 bases, with 7 bases between. The chain's CDR3 is CASSLAGLSYEQYF. DNA for the CDR3: TGTGCCAGCAGCTTGGCAGGACTCTCCTACGAGCAGTACTTC.

J is TRBJ2-7 and V is TRBV27, with 7 bases lining up with TRBD1. CDR1 is MNHEY and CDR2 is SMNVEV in the germline V gene (reference sequence). V gave up 5 bases and J gave up 2 bases; unmatched junction bases: 9. This CDR3 contains 15 residues. CDR3 loop: CASSPGGFSPYEQYF. The DNA of the CDR3 is TGTGCCAGCAGTCCAGGGGGTTTTAGCCCCTACGAGCAGTACTTC.

The genes are TRBV7-9 and TRBJ1-1; D is unclear. CDR1 and CDR2 from the germline V gene are SEHNR and FQNEAQ (reference sequence). The CDR3 consists of 15 residues. V dropped 1 base and J dropped 7 bases, with 16 bases sitting between them. For the CDR3, the DNA is TGTGCCAGCAGCTTAGGAAGTGCGGCGTTTGGTGAAGCTTTCTTT. Encoded protein: CASSLGSAAFGEAFF.

The genes are TRBV6-5 and TRBJ1-6, with TRBD1 as a possible D gene (5 bases). This CDR3 is built from 14 residues. V was cut by 6 bases and J by 10 bases, with 16 bases left in between. CDR1 is MNHEY, CDR2 SVGAGI, per germline. The CDR3 sequence: CASSRTGVGSPLHF. The CDR3 DNA reads TGTGCCAGCAGCCGTACGGGGGTTGGATCACCCCTCCACTTT.

V is TRBV30 and J is TRBJ1-2; no definite D call. From germline, CDR1 is GTSNPN and CDR2 SVGIG (reference sequence). Trimming stripped 2 bases from V and 7 bases from J, with 14 bases between. This CDR3 spans 13 amino acids. The CDR3 loop reads CAWSKTDGGGYTF. In DNA form, the CDR3 reads TGTGCCTGGAGTAAAACGGACGGTGGTGGCTACACCTTC.

In its sample, this clone ranks as large. The CDR3 region is CASSSMTGYGELFF. CDR3 DNA: TGTGCCAGCAGTTCCATGACAGGGTACGGGGAGCTGTTTTTT. The rearrangement links TRBV27 to TRBJ2-2, with TRBD1 matching 7 bases. Germline V gene data show CDR1 as MNHEY and CDR2 as SMNVEV (reference sequence). The length of the CDR3 is 14 residues. The trim removed 4 bases at V and 7 bases at J, leaving 6 bases unmatched.

This chain joins TRBV4-1 and TRBJ2-7; D assignment may be TRBD1 or TRBD2 (5 bases each). The V gene lost 2 bases and the J gene lost 3 bases, with 8 bases spanning the gap. The germline V gene has CDR1 MGHRA and CDR2 YSYEKL. This CDR3 has 13 amino acids. CDR3 DNA: TGCGCCAGCAGCCAACGGGACCTCTACGAGCAGTACTTC. Translating it yields CASSQRDLYEQYF.

The chain is built from TRBV27 and TRBJ1-5; D possibly corresponds to TRBD1 (5 bases). Trimming stripped 3 bases from V and 7 bases from J, with 16 bases between. Germline V gene data show CDR1 as MNHEY and CDR2 as SMNVEV (reference sequence). This CDR3 region has 15 residues. CDR3 amino acids: CASSFRGGTGQPQHF. The CDR3 DNA reads TGTGCCAGCAGTTTTAGGGGAGGGACGGGGCAGCCCCAGCATTTT.

The chain couples TRBV7-9 to TRBJ1-5; D ambiguous. This CDR3 region has 14 residues. Trimming took off 5 bases at V and 5 bases at J, with 13 bases between the two ends. Germline CDR1 and CDR2: SEHNR and FQNEAQ (reference sequence). CDR3 bases: TGTGCCAGCAGCACCTCTGGCGGGCATCAGCCCCAGCATTTT. This translates into CASSTSGGHQPQHF.

The chain couples TRBV7-2 to TRBJ2-1, with D uncertain. Per the germline V gene, CDR1 is SGHTA and CDR2 is FQGNSA. V lost 1 base and J lost 0, with 10 bases in between. The length of the CDR3 is 16 residues. CDR3 amino acids: CASSLEVRSSYNEQFF. The CDR3 DNA reads as TGTGCCAGCAGCTTAGAGGTGAGGAGCTCCTACAATGAGCAGTTCTTC.

V and J are TRBV10-3 and TRBJ1-1; D is perhaps TRBD1 (6 bases). Germline CDR1 ENHRY, CDR2 SYGVKD. The CDR3 spans 12 residues. The V and J ends lost 6 bases and 9 bases respectively, with 14 bases between them. For the CDR3, the DNA is TGTGCCATCAGCTTACCCGGACAGCAAGCTTTCTTT. Residues: CAISLPGQQAFF.

This clone was counted once. The chain has TRBV19 and TRBJ2-5, with no clear D. Between the trimmed V and J ends, which lost 3 bases and 5 bases, there was a span of 7 bases. This CDR3 is built from 12 residues. CDR1 is LNHDA and CDR2 is SQIVND in the germline V gene (reference sequence). In DNA form, the CDR3 reads TGTGCCAGTAGTATCGGCGGTGAGACCCAGTACTTC. It specifies CASSIGGETQYF.

The chain is built from TRBV5-5 and TRBJ1-2; perhaps TRBD1 as D (5 bases). V was cut by 0 bases and J by 1 base, with 10 bases left in between. Germline CDR1 is SGHKS and CDR2 is YYEKEE (reference sequence). CDR3 size: 15 residues. The CDR3 here is CASSLVPGVNYGYTF. The DNA of the CDR3 is TGTGCCAGCAGCTTGGTTCCGGGGGTTAACTATGGCTACACCTTC.

This chain connects TRBV7-9 to TRBJ2-7; the D gene is possibly TRBD1 (6 bases). The V gene's germline CDR1 is SEHNR and CDR2 FQNEAQ (reference sequence). The CDR3 totals 15 residues. V dropped 1 base and J dropped 3 bases, with 13 bases sitting between them. CDR3 sequence reads: CASSLGPQGSYEQYF. The CDR3 DNA sequence: TGTGCCAGCAGCTTAGGTCCCCAGGGGAGCTACGAGCAGTACTTC.

The chain couples TRBV30 to TRBJ2-7; D might be TRBD1 or TRBD2, each matching 6 bases. Trimming left V 1 base short and J 7 bases short, with 11 bases between. This CDR3 has 12 amino acids. Germline V gene sequence: CDR1 GTSNPN, CDR2 SVGIG (reference sequence). CDR3 region: CAWSAGGGEQYF. The CDR3 DNA follows: TGTGCCTGGAGTGCCGGAGGGGGGGAGCAGTACTTC.

V usage is TRBV18 and J usage is TRBJ1-3; D remains ambiguous. Germline V gene sequence: CDR1 KGHSH, CDR2 LQKENI. The V end was cut by 3 bases, the J end by 6 bases, with 21 bases between. This CDR3 is built from 17 residues. This CDR3 is CASSPLTPQVGTNTIYF. CDR3 DNA: TGTGCCAGCTCACCTCTGACCCCCCAGGTGGGCACAAACACCATATATTTT.

This chain links TRBV10-3 with TRBJ1-1, with D hard to call. The germline V and J ends were trimmed by 4 bases and 1 base, with 7 bases remaining between them. In germline, CDR1 is ENHRY, CDR2 SYGVKD. This CDR3 comprises 13 residues. CDR3 in amino acids: CAISGGTNTEAFF. DNA for the CDR3: TGTGCCATCAGTGGGGGTACGAACACTGAAGCTTTCTTT.

The chain uses TRBV6-5 and TRBJ1-3; no reliable D call. Germline loops: CDR1 MNHEY, CDR2 SVGAGI. The CDR3 length is 13 residues. V lost 2 bases and J 6 bases, leaving 8 bases between the germline ends. The CDR3 sequence is CASSYIPENTIYF. The DNA of the CDR3 is TGTGCCAGCAGTTACATCCCCGAAAACACCATATATTTT.

The CDR3 is CSVGGTGANTGELFF. Here the CDR3 DNA reads TGCAGCGTTGGGGGGACAGGGGCGAACACCGGGGAGCTGTTTTTT. This chain connects TRBV29-1 to TRBJ2-2; 10 positions match TRBD1. Germline trimming cut 4 bases from V and 0 bases from J; bases unmatched to any gene: 2. The CDR3 extends over 15 amino acids. Germline V gene lookup returns CDR1 SQVTM and CDR2 ANQGSEA.

This clone has a handful of counts. The V call is TRBV19, the J call TRBJ2-5, with D uncertain. The CDR3 spans 14 residues. The germline V and J ends were trimmed by 5 bases and 5 bases, with 15 bases remaining between them. Germline V gene data show CDR1 as LNHDA and CDR2 as SQIVND (reference sequence). CDR3 in DNA: TGTGCCAGTAGTGCCCGAGATCCCGAGGAGACCCAGTACTTC. It yields the protein CASSARDPEETQYF.

The V call is TRBV5-1, the J call TRBJ1-4; D unclear. CDR1 and CDR2 (germline): SGHRS, YFSETQ. The CDR3 extends over 13 amino acids. Trimming pared 2 bases from V and 8 bases from J, leaving 10 bases between. CDR3 DNA sequence: TGCGCCAGCAGCTTAAGAGATGGGGAAAAACTGTTTTTT. Its protein is CASSLRDGEKLFF. The variable domain in full, completed from reference TRBV5-1 and TRBJ1-4, reads KAGVTQTPRYLIKTRGQQVTLSCSPISGHRSVSWYQQTPGQGLQFLFEYFSETQRNKGNFPGRFSGRQFSNSRSEMNVSTLELGDSALYLCASSLRDGEKLFFGSGTQLSVL.

V and J are TRBV28 and TRBJ1-1; TRBD1 aligns across 9 bases. Germline-derived CDR1 and CDR2 are MDHEN and SYDVKM. After removal of 3 bases from V and 5 bases from J, the junction contained 4 bases not matched to a gene. The CDR3 is made up of 14 amino acids. The CDR3 region is CASSLGDRETEAFF. DNA of the CDR3: TGTGCCAGCAGTTTGGGGGACAGGGAAACTGAAGCTTTCTTT.

The chain recombines TRBV6-1 with TRBJ2-5; TRBD2 matches at 11 bases. The CDR3 length is 15 residues. V lost 1 base to trimming and J lost 5 bases; unmatched junction nucleotides: 3. Germline V gene lookup returns CDR1 MNHNS and CDR2 SASEGT. The CDR3 reads CASSEGLAGWETQYF. In DNA, the CDR3 is TGTGCCAGCAGTGAAGGACTAGCGGGGTGGGAGACCCAGTACTTC.

V is TRBV5-4 and J is TRBJ1-4; 7 nucleotides line up with TRBD1. CDR1 and CDR2 from the germline V gene are SGHNT and YYREEE (reference sequence). This CDR3 has 14 amino acids. V lost 4 bases, J lost 8 bases, and 8 bases stayed unmatched. CDR3 region: CASSPDRRGEKLFF. DNA for the CDR3: TGTGCCAGCAGCCCGGACAGGCGCGGGGAAAAACTGTTTTTT.

This chain uses TRBV2 with TRBJ2-1, with a weak D call TRBD2 (5 bases). The CDR3 length is 13 residues. Germline CDR1 is SNHLY and CDR2 is FYNNEI. The germline V and J ends were trimmed by 6 bases and 4 bases, with 10 bases remaining between them. This CDR3 is CASSPEGYNEQFF. DNA of the CDR3: TGTGCCAGCAGCCCCGAGGGATACAATGAGCAGTTCTTC.